This TCR beta chain stems from a study of prognosis after radiotherapy for stage I lung cancer. In its sample, this clonotype was seen many times. TCR beta CDR3 was amplified from genomic DNA by two-round multiplex PCR. The authors ran first-round PCR with primers specific to each TRBV and TRBJ gene. Amplification in the second PCR round was performed with universal primers. TCRdb called the multiplex PCR reads again in MiXCR, with one record for every CDR3 protein. The data contain 15,000 to 20,000 distinct CDR3 sequences, about 46% of them singletons. CDR1 and CDR2 from the germline V gene are SEHNR and FQNEAQ (reference sequence). CDR3 length: 15 residues. Trimming at V came to 5 bases and at J to 3 bases, leaving 6 bases not matched to a gene.

The TCR was taken from a donor over 45 with non-small cell lung cancer. The V and J genes are TRBV7-9 and TRBJ1-4, with 7 bases matching TRBD1. Here the sequenced sample was PBMCs, taken before or after stereotactic body radiation therapy (not recorded which). DNA of the CDR3: TGTGCCAGCAGCAACGGACAGGCCCCTAATGAAAAACTGTTTTTT. Protein: CASSNGQAPNEKLFF.